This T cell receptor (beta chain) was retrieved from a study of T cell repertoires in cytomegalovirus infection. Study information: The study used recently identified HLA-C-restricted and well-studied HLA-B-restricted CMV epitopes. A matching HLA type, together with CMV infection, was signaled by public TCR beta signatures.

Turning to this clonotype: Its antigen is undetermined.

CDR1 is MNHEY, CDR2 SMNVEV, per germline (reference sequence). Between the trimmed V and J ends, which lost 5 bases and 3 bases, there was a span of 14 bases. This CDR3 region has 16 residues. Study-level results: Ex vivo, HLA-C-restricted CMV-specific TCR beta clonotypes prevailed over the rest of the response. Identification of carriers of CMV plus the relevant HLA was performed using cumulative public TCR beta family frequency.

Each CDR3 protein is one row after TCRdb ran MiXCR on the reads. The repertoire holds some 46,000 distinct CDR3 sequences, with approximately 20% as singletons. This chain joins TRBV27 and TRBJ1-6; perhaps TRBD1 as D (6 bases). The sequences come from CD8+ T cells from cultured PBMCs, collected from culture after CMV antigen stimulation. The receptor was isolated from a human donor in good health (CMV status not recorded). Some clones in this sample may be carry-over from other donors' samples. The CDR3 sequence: CASSVGGGLYNSPLHF. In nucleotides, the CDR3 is TGTGCCAGCAGTGTAGGCGGGGGCCTCTATAATTCACCCCTCCACTTT.